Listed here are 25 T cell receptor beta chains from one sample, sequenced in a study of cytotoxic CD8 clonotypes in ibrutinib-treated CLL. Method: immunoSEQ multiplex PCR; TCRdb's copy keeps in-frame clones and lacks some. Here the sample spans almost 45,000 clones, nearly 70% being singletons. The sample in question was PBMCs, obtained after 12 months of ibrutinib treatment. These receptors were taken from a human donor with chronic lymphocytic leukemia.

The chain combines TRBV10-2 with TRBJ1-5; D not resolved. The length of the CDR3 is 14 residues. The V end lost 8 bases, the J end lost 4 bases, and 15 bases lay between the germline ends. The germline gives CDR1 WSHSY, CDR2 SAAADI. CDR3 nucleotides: TGCGCCAGCTGGAAGGGTGGAGGAAATCAGCCCCAGCATTTT. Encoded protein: CASWKGGGNQPQHF.

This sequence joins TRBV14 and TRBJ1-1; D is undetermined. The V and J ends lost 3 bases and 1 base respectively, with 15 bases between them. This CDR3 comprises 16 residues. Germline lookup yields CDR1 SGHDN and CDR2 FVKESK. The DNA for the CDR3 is TGTGCCAGCAGCCATCCGACATCTCTGAAGAACACTGAAGCTTTCTTT. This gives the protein CASSHPTSLKNTEAFF. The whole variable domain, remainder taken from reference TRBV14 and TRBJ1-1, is EAGVTQFPSHSVIEKGQTVTLRCDPISGHDNLYWYRRVMGKEIKFLLHFVKESKQDESGMPNNRFLAERTGGTYSTLKVQPAELEDSGVYFCASSHPTSLKNTEAFFGQGTRLTVV.

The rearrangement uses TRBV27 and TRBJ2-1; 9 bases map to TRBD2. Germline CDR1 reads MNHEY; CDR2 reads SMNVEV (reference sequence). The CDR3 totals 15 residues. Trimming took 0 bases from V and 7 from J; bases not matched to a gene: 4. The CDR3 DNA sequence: TGTGCCAGCAGTTTATCGGGGACTAGCATTAATGAGCAGTTCTTC. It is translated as CASSLSGTSINEQFF.

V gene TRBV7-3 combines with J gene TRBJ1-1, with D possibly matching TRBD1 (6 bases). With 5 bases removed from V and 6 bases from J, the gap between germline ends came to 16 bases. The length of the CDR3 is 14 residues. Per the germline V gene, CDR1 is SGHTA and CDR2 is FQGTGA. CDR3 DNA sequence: TGTGCCAGCAGCCTTACACAGGGTAGCGCTGAAGCTTTCTTT. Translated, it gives CASSLTQGSAEAFF.

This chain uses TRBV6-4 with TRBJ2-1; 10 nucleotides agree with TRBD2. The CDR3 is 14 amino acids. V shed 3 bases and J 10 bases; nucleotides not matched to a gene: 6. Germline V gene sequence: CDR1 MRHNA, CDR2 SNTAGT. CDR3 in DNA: TGTGCCAGCAGTGAAGCGGGAGGGCCATGGGAGCAGTTCTTC. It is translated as CASSEAGGPWEQFF.

CDR3 coding DNA: TGTGCCATCAGTGCCCAGGGTAAGGTCAATGAGCAGTTCTTC. Its translation: CAISAQGKVNEQFF. The chain recombines TRBV10-3 with TRBJ2-1; tentative D call: TRBD1 (5 bases). V was trimmed by 4 bases and J by 6 bases, leaving 13 bases between them. The germline V gene has CDR1 ENHRY and CDR2 SYGVKD. This CDR3 region has 14 residues.

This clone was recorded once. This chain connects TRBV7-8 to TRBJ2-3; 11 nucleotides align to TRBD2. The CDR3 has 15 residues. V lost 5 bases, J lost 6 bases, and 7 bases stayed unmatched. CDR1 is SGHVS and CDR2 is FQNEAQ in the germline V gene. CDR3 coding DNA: TGTGCCAGCAGCCTTAGCGGGAGGGCGTGGGATACGCAGTATTTT. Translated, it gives CASSLSGRAWDTQYF.

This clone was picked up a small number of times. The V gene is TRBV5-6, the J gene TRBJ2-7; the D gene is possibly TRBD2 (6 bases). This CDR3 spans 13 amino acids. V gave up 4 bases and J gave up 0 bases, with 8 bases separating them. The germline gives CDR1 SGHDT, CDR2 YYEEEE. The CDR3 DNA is TGTGCCAGCAGCGCGGGGCCCTCCTACGAGCAGTACTTC. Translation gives CASSAGPSYEQYF.

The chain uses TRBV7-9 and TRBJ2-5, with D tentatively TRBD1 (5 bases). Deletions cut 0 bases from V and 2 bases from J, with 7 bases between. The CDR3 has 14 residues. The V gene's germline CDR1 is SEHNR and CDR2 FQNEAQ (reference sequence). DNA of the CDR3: TGTGCCAGCAGCTTAGCGACAGAACAAGAGACCCAGTACTTC. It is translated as CASSLATEQETQYF.

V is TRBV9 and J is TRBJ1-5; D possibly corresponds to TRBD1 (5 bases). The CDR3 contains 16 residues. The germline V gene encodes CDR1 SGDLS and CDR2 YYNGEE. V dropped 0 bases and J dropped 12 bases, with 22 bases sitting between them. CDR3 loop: CASSVGVGALATLQHF. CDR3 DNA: TGTGCCAGCAGCGTAGGGGTTGGGGCCCTCGCCACGCTCCAGCATTTT.

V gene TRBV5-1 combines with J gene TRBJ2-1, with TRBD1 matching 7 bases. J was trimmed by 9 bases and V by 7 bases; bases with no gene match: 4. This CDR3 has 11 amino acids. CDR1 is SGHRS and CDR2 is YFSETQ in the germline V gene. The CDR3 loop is CASRDSGEQFF. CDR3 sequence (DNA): TGCGCCAGCCGGGACAGCGGTGAGCAGTTCTTC.

The CDR3, as DNA: TGTGCCAGCAGCCTTCAGGCCTTCTCTGGGGCCAACGTCCTGACTTTC. Its protein product is CASSLQAFSGANVLTF. The rearrangement links TRBV6-6 to TRBJ2-6, with D unclear. The CDR3 runs 16 residues. V shed 6 bases and J shed 0 bases, with 12 bases lying between them. Germline V gives CDR1 MNHNY, CDR2 SVGAGI (reference sequence).

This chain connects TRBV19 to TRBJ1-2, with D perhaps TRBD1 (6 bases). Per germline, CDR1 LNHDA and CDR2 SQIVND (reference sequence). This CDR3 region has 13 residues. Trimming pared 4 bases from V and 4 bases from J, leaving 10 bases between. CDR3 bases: TGTGCCAGTAGTACTGGACAGCTCTATGGCTACACCTTC. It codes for CASSTGQLYGYTF.

The CDR3 protein is CASRDRVDQPQHF. The CDR3 region has the DNA TGTGCCTCAAGGGACAGGGTAGATCAGCCCCAGCATTTT. The rearrangement joins TRBV10-3 to TRBJ1-5, with 9 nucleotides matching TRBD1. The junction had 7 bases not matched to a gene; V was cut back by 11 bases and J by 5 bases. The CDR3 is 13 residues long. From germline, CDR1 is ENHRY and CDR2 SYGVKD.

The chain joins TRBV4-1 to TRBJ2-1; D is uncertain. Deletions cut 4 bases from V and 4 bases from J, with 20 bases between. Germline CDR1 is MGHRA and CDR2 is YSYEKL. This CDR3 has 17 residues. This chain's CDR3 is CASSPLMGTISYNEQFF. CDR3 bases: TGCGCCAGCAGCCCGCTTATGGGAACAATTTCATACAATGAGCAGTTCTTC.

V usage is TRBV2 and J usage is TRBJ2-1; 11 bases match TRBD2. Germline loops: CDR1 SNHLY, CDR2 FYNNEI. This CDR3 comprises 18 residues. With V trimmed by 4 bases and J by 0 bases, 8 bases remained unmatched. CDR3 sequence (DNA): TGTGCCAGCAGTGTATCGGCTAGCGGGAGGAGCTCCTACAATGAGCAGTTCTTC. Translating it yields CASSVSASGRSSYNEQFF.

For the CDR3, the DNA is TGTGCCTGGAGACCCTTGCACTACGAGCAGTACTTC. Protein sequence: CAWRPLHYEQYF. V and J are TRBV30 and TRBJ2-7, with no clear D. The germline V gene has CDR1 GTSNPN and CDR2 SVGIG (reference sequence). Trimming cost V 3 bases and J 3 bases, with 9 bases left between them. This CDR3 has 12 residues.

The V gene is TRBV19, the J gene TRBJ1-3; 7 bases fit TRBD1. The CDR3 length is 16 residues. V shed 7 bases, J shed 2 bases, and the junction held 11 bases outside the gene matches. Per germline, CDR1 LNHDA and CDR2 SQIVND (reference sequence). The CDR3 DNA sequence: TGTGCCAGTAACCCAGACAGGGCGAGGACTGGAAACACCATATATTTT. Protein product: CASNPDRARTGNTIYF.

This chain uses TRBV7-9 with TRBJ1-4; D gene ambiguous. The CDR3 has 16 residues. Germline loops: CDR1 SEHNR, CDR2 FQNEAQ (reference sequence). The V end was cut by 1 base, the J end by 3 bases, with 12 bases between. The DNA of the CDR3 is TGTGCCAGCAGCTTAGTTTCGGGTTCAGCTAATGAAAAACTGTTTTTT. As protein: CASSLVSGSANEKLFF.

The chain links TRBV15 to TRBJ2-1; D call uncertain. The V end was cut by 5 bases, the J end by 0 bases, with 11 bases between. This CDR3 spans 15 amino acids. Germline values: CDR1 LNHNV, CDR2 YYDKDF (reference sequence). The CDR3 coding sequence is TGTGCCACCAGCCTGCCGGACGGCTCCTACAATGAGCAGTTCTTC. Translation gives CATSLPDGSYNEQFF.

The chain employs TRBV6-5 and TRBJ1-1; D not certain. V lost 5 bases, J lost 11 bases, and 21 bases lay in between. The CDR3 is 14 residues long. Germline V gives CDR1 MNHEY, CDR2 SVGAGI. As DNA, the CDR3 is TGTGCCAGCAGTCCCCCGAGGGCCACTGGAGGGGCTTTCTTT. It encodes CASSPPRATGGAFF.

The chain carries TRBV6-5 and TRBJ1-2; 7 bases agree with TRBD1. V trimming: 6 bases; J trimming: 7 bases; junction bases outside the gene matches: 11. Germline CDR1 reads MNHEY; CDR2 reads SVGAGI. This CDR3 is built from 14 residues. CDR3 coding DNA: TGTGCCAGCAGCCGACAGGGTTTATGGGGTGGCTACACCTTC. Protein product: CASSRQGLWGGYTF.

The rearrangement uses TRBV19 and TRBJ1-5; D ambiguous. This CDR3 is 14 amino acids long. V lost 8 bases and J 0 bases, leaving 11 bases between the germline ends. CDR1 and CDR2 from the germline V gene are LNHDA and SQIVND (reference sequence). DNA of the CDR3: TGTGCCAGTGAGGGCCCTTATAGCAATCAGCCCCAGCATTTT. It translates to CASEGPYSNQPQHF.

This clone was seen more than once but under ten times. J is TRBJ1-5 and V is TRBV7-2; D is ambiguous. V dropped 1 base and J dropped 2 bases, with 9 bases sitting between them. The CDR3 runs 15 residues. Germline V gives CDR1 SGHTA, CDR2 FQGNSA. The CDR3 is CASSLVGLGNQPQHF. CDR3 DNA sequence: TGTGCCAGCAGCTTAGTCGGGTTAGGCAATCAGCCCCAGCATTTT.

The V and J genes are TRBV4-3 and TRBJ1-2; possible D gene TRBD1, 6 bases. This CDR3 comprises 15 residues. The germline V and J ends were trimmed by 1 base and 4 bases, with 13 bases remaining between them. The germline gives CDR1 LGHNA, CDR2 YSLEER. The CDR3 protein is CASSQVGQKAYGYTF. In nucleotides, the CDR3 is TGCGCCAGCAGCCAAGTGGGACAAAAAGCCTATGGCTACACCTTC.